This TCR beta chain is drawn from a study of shared clonotypes between healthy human individuals. Findings and limits, study-wide: The study generally estimated greater richness for naive than memory subsets.

Germline V gives CDR1 SGHAT, CDR2 FQNNGV. V was shortened by 5 bases and J by 2 bases, with 9 bases between the two germline ends. This CDR3 is built from 13 residues. Profiled with immunoSEQ multiplex PCR; TCRdb holds only in-frame clones, not every one. The sample comprises around 1.6 million clones, approximately 98% of which are singletons, and approximately 0.44% rests with the top ten. Of note for this clone: The target antigen is unknown.

The clonotype was recovered from a man aged 30 to 39 in good health. Specimen: naive CD4+ T cells sorted from blood. Documented subset: CD45RA+ positively selected. The rearrangement joins TRBV11-2 to TRBJ2-5, with D hard to call. CDR3 sequence (DNA): TGTGCCAGCAGCGAGTTTTATCAAGAGACCCAGTACTTC. This codes for CASSEFYQETQYF.